This TCR beta chain was recorded in a study of OX40 agonist ivuxolimab in advanced cancers. Notes on the study in general: Expanded clones were, on average, more numerous among CD8+ T cells than CD4+.

Clones were read by immunoSEQ multiplex PCR, and TCRdb kept only the in-frame ones, dropping some. Of 100,000 to 110,000 clones listed, 85% to 95% are singletons. As concerns this clone: The antigen remains undetermined.

The CDR3 extends over 18 amino acids. Looked up from germline, CDR1 is MGHRA and CDR2 is YSYEKL. V lost 0 bases, J lost 1 base, and 8 bases stayed unmatched. The sample consisted of CD4+ or CD8+ T cells sorted from blood, taken in a trial of the OX40 agonist ivuxolimab. The genes are TRBV4-1 and TRBJ1-1, with TRBD1 matching 10 bases. The source of this sequence is an adult with an advanced solid tumor such as melanoma, head and neck, liver or kidney cancer. In DNA, the CDR3 is TGCGCCAGCAGCCAAGATGGGACAGGGGACGGCGCGAACACTGAAGCTTTCTTT. This sequence encodes CASSQDGTGDGANTEAFF.